The 21 T cell receptor beta chains below all came from one sample that was sequenced in a study of shared clonotypes between healthy human individuals. CD45RO-negative cells were positively selected for CCR7, leaving out terminally differentiated effector memory CD45RA+ cells. TCRdb's table, derived via immunoSEQ multiplex PCR, lists solely in-frame clones and lacks some. This sample has 550,000 to 750,000 clones, with 90% to 95% found just once. Material: naive CD8+ T cells sorted from blood. The receptor source for this set is a man aged 25-45 years in good health.

The chain combines TRBV10-3 with TRBJ2-7; a weak D match, TRBD2 (5 bases). This CDR3 region has 14 residues. The V end lost 0 bases, the J end lost 6 bases, and 12 bases lay between the germline ends. Germline-derived CDR1 and CDR2 are ENHRY and SYGVKD. CDR3 in DNA: TGTGCCATCAGTGAGTCGAGCGGTCTCCTCGAGCAGTACTTC. Protein sequence: CAISESSGLLEQYF.

The chain joins TRBV7-2 to TRBJ2-6; 10 bases are a match to TRBD1. Trimming at V came to 5 bases and at J to 1 base, leaving 8 bases not matched to a gene. CDR1 and CDR2 (germline): SGHTA, FQGNSA. This CDR3 has 18 residues. CDR3 sequence (DNA): TGTGCCAGCAGCCCGGGGCCGGGACAGGGGTCTGGGGCCAACGTCCTGACTTTC. Its protein is CASSPGPGQGSGANVLTF. The full variable domain, with the rest looked up from reference TRBV7-2 and TRBJ2-6, is GAGVSQSPSNKVTEKGKDVELRCDPISGHTALYWYRQSLGQGLEFLIYFQGNSAPDKSGLPSDRFSAERTGGSVSTLTIQRTQQEDSAVYLCASSPGPGQGSGANVLTFGAGSRLTVL.

This chain joins TRBV4-1 and TRBJ1-4, with 10 bases lining up with TRBD1. Germline V gene data show CDR1 as MGHRA and CDR2 as YSYEKL. CDR3 length equals 15 residues. V shed 3 bases, J shed 5 bases, and the junction held 3 bases outside the gene matches. CDR3: CASSHRTGGNEKLFF. The CDR3 nucleotides read TGCGCCAGCAGCCACCGGACAGGGGGAAATGAAAAACTGTTTTTT.

In DNA, the CDR3 is TGTGCCAGCAGCTTAGTCCTGGACAACTCCTACGAGCAGTACTTC. This codes for CASSLVLDNSYEQYF. The chain carries TRBV7-8 and TRBJ2-7; D may be TRBD1 (5 bases). The CDR3 is 15 residues long. The germline gives CDR1 SGHVS, CDR2 FQNEAQ. Trimming removed 1 base at V and 0 bases at J, with 10 bases between.

The chain has TRBV7-2 and TRBJ2-7, with a weak D call TRBD2 (6 bases). With 5 bases removed from V and 3 bases from J, the gap between germline ends came to 14 bases. Germline V gives CDR1 SGHTA, CDR2 FQGNSA. CDR3 length equals 14 residues. The CDR3 region has the DNA TGTGCCAGCAGCACGGGGACTGATTACTACGAGCAGTACTTC. As protein: CASSTGTDYYEQYF.

In this sample, this clone turned up a few times. The chain joins TRBV10-3 to TRBJ2-5, with 7 bases fitting TRBD2. V trimming: 5 bases; J trimming: 5 bases; junction bases outside the gene matches: 5. This CDR3 has 13 residues. The germline V gene encodes CDR1 ENHRY and CDR2 SYGVKD. The CDR3 region has the DNA TGTGCCATCAGTAAGACTAGCCGGGAGACCCAGTACTTC. Amino acid sequence: CAISKTSRETQYF.

The V gene is TRBV11-2, the J gene TRBJ2-7; a weak D match, TRBD2 (6 bases). Germline CDR1 SGHAT, CDR2 FQNNGV. V lost 3 bases and J 3 bases, leaving 9 bases between the germline ends. This CDR3 is 13 amino acids long. The CDR3 protein is CASSFAGGYEQYF. The CDR3 DNA reads as TGTGCCAGCAGCTTCGCCGGGGGCTACGAGCAGTACTTC.

The chain joins TRBV4-2 to TRBJ1-1, with no clear D. The CDR3 covers 14 residues. The V end was cut by 0 bases, the J end by 0 bases, with 5 bases between. Germline-derived CDR1 and CDR2 are LGHNA and YNFKEQ. This CDR3 is CASSQDTVNTEAFF. Written as DNA, the CDR3 is TGTGCCAGCAGCCAAGATACCGTGAACACTGAAGCTTTCTTT.

The chain recombines TRBV5-5 with TRBJ1-4; the D gene is possibly TRBD1 (5 bases). This CDR3 has 14 residues. The V gene lost 1 base and the J gene lost 7 bases, with 11 bases spanning the gap. Per germline, CDR1 SGHKS and CDR2 YYEKEE (reference sequence). CDR3 residues: CASSLPQGSEKLFF. CDR3 DNA sequence: TGTGCCAGCAGCTTGCCGCAGGGAAGTGAAAAACTGTTTTTT.

This chain uses TRBV5-5 with TRBJ2-1; possibly TRBD1 or TRBD2 for D (5 bases each). The V gene's germline CDR1 is SGHKS and CDR2 YYEKEE (reference sequence). This CDR3 is 16 amino acids long. V gave up 1 base and J gave up 0 bases, with 11 bases separating them. The CDR3 coding sequence is TGTGCCAGCAGCTTGATAGTGGGGGACTCCTACAATGAGCAGTTCTTC. As protein: CASSLIVGDSYNEQFF.

In its sample, this clone was seen once. This chain links TRBV19 with TRBJ2-5; D possibly corresponds to TRBD2 (6 bases). The CDR3 contains 14 residues. Per the germline V gene, CDR1 is LNHDA and CDR2 is SQIVND (reference sequence). Trimming shortened V by 8 bases and J by 4 bases, and 17 bases separated the two germline ends. The CDR3 loop reads CASSTGVEGETQYF. The CDR3 bases are TGTGCCAGTTCTACGGGAGTGGAAGGAGAGACCCAGTACTTC.

The rearrangement uses TRBV5-4 and TRBJ2-7; 11 nucleotides match TRBD1. Germline V gives CDR1 SGHNT, CDR2 YYREEE (reference sequence). V lost 2 bases, J lost 4 bases, and 2 bases stayed unmatched. This CDR3 has 14 amino acids. CDR3 coding DNA: TGTGCCAGCAGCTTATGGGACAGGGGGTACGAGCAGTACTTC. Protein: CASSLWDRGYEQYF.

This chain's CDR3 is CASSSRQGEEETQYF. CDR3 in DNA: TGTGCCAGCAGCTCCAGACAGGGGGAGGAAGAGACCCAGTACTTC. This sequence joins TRBV7-6 and TRBJ2-5; TRBD1 aligns across 9 bases. This CDR3 is 15 amino acids long. Germline CDR1 SGHVS, CDR2 FNYEAQ. V shed 4 bases and J 3 bases; nucleotides not matched to a gene: 6.

This clone was seen a single time. The chain recombines TRBV29-1 with TRBJ1-2; D unclear. From germline, CDR1 is SQVTM and CDR2 ANQGSEA. The V end lost 3 bases, the J end lost 6 bases, and 8 bases lay between the germline ends. The CDR3 totals 11 residues. The CDR3 coding sequence is TGCAGCGTTGAGATGAGGGATGGCTACACCTTC. Its translation is CSVEMRDGYTF.

The chain combines TRBV27 with TRBJ2-1, with 10 bases lining up with TRBD2. Germline values: CDR1 MNHEY, CDR2 SMNVEV (reference sequence). The CDR3 extends over 15 amino acids. Unmatched junction bases numbered 11, after V lost 8 bases and J lost 7 bases. The CDR3: CASRPASGSYNEQFF. As DNA, the CDR3 is TGTGCCAGCCGCCCCGCTAGCGGGAGTTATAATGAGCAGTTCTTC.

The rearrangement links TRBV6-6 to TRBJ2-7; 11 nucleotides match TRBD1. The CDR3 loop spans 16 amino acids. The germline gives CDR1 MNHNY, CDR2 SVGAGI (reference sequence). V was pared by 4 bases and J by 6 bases, with 11 bases of the junction left unmatched. The CDR3 is CASSSNTRDRGFEQYF. The CDR3, as DNA: TGTGCCAGCAGTTCCAATACACGGGACAGGGGGTTCGAGCAGTACTTC.

CDR3 DNA: TGTGCCAGCAGCATTTCGACTAGCGACAATGAGCAGTTCTTC. Translated: CASSISTSDNEQFF. The chain combines TRBV7-9 with TRBJ2-1; TRBD2 matches at 8 bases. Looked up from germline, CDR1 is SEHNR and CDR2 is FQNEAQ (reference sequence). Trimming took 5 bases from V and 5 from J; bases not matched to a gene: 5. The CDR3 is 14 residues long.

The gene calls are TRBV10-3 and TRBJ2-5, with TRBD2 matching 8 bases. Losses at the gene ends were 5 bases for V and 4 bases for J; bases not matched to a gene: 6. The germline CDR1 and CDR2 sequences are ENHRY and SYGVKD. The CDR3 totals 14 residues. CDR3: CAISSPRGGETQYF. CDR3 nucleotides: TGTGCCATCAGTTCACCTCGGGGGGGAGAGACCCAGTACTTC.

Only a few counts were recorded for this clone. The genes are TRBV7-8 and TRBJ2-1; D possibly uses TRBD1 or TRBD2 (5 bases each). This CDR3 is built from 15 residues. Germline CDR1 reads SGHVS; CDR2 reads FQNEAQ. V gave up 5 bases and J gave up 5 bases, with 16 bases separating them. Written as DNA, the CDR3 is TGTGCCAGCAGCCCTGGGGCTAGCCCAAACAATGAGCAGTTCTTC. Translated: CASSPGASPNNEQFF.

The rearrangement uses TRBV19 and TRBJ1-3, with 7 bases fitting TRBD1. With V trimmed by 5 bases and J by 2 bases, 6 bases remained unmatched. Germline V gene data show CDR1 as LNHDA and CDR2 as SQIVND (reference sequence). The CDR3 has 15 residues. The CDR3 loop is CASSPPQGPGNTIYF. CDR3 coding DNA: TGTGCCAGTAGTCCGCCACAGGGGCCTGGAAACACCATATATTTT.

V gene TRBV7-3 combines with J gene TRBJ2-2; 9 bases agree with TRBD2. CDR3 length: 17 residues. CDR1 is SGHTA, CDR2 FQGTGA, per germline. After removal of 5 bases from V and 0 bases from J, the junction contained 7 bases not matched to a gene. CDR3 loop: CASSRLAENANTGELFF. CDR3 DNA: TGTGCCAGCAGCCGACTAGCGGAGAACGCGAACACCGGGGAGCTGTTTTTT.